The sequence of this T cell receptor beta chain was determined in a study of blood T cell repertoires in COVID-19. Study details: There were acute and convalescent COVID-19 samples, and they came from the United States, Italy and Spain. T cells, B-cell-depleted T cells, or PBMCs provided the cDNA or gDNA that served as material.

Per the study methods: Nucleated cell number was recorded as an estimate derived from reference gene primer amplification. Sequencing was performed with immunoSEQ multiplex PCR; in TCRdb, only in-frame clones are kept and a portion is missing. The V and J calls and clone size are taken from that table; D and trimming were inferred from the DNA. The sample contains 75,000 to 90,000 clones, approximately 89% of which appear only once. CDR3 length: 14 amino acids. J was trimmed by 4 bases and V by 4 bases; bases with no gene match: 3. Germline assignment: CDR1 MNHNY and CDR2 SVGAGI (reference sequence).

The chain has TRBV6-6 and TRBJ1-1, with 10 nucleotides matching TRBD1. Specimen: peripheral blood. This clonotype was sampled from a human donor in a cohort sampled during active COVID-19. The CDR3 nucleotides read TGTGCCAGCAGTTCCGGGACAGGGGCCACTGAAGCTTTCTTT. Its translation: CASSSGTGATEAFF.